This TCR beta chain was recovered during a study of Ad26.COV2.S vaccination and SARS-CoV-2 variants. The overall study: Donor had been placed in the Ad26.COV2.S arm of the COV1001 trial. Ad26.COV2.S, an intramuscular injection, was given once or twice 56 days apart.

V was pared by 5 bases and J by 3 bases, with 31 bases of the junction left unmatched. The CDR3 is 22 amino acids. Germline V gives CDR1 SGHTA, CDR2 FQGTGA. Generated by immunoSEQ multiplex PCR, the TCRdb table keeps only in-frame clones and is missing some. The sample yields roughly 380,000 clones, approximately 90% seen once. This clone was counted only a few times. Documented treatment: over 15 received Ad26.COV2.S at low or high dose, single or two shots; roughly 5 received placebo; per-sample allocation not given. Specimen acquisition occurred on day 63 following the initial vaccine or placebo injection. Adults aged 18-55 years in Boston included the donor. Ad26.COV2.S expressed prefusion-stabilized spike from the original Wuhan strain.

The rearrangement joins TRBV7-3 to TRBJ2-7; 7 bases fit TRBD1. The TCR was taken from a person aged 18-60 years who received the Ad26.COV2.S COVID-19 vaccine or a placebo. The specimen was peripheral blood, collected in a trial of Ad26.COV2.S vaccine versus placebo. The CDR3 here is CASSHWSRTGYPRGRYHYEQYF. CDR3 in DNA: TGTGCCAGCAGCCATTGGAGTCGGACAGGATATCCAAGAGGACGCTATCACTACGAGCAGTACTTC.